Each of the 9 T cell receptor beta chains below was sequenced from the same sample in a study of blood T cell repertoires in COVID-19. Some clones are missing from TCRdb's copy, which holds only in-frame ones; the method was immunoSEQ multiplex PCR. The sample has roughly 80,000 clones; roughly 80% are singletons. The source material was peripheral blood. These receptor sequences come from an older woman with acute or convalescent COVID-19.

This clone has a single count. The chain links TRBV3-1 (or the pseudogene TRBV3-2) to TRBJ2-2; 7 nucleotides agree with TRBD1. The CDR3 is 17 residues long. V gave up 5 bases and J gave up 0 bases; unmatched junction bases: 9. The germline V gene has CDR1 LGHDT and CDR2 YNNKEL (reference sequence). CDR3 nucleotides: TGTGCCAGCAGCGAGGGGGCAACAGGGGCGAACACCGGGGAGCTGTTTTTT. It codes for CASSEGATGANTGELFF.

This CDR3 is CASSWGTGGSSNYGYTF. In nucleotides, the CDR3 is TGTGCCAGCAGCTGGGGGACAGGGGGCAGTAGTAACTATGGCTACACCTTC. The chain links TRBV5-4 to TRBJ1-2; 12 nucleotides line up with TRBD1. Per the germline V gene, CDR1 is SGHNT and CDR2 is YYREEE (reference sequence). CDR3 length equals 17 residues. V lost 3 bases and J lost 1; bases outside the gene matches: 7.

V and J are TRBV4-3 and TRBJ1-2; 10 bases line up with TRBD1. CDR1 is LGHNA, CDR2 YSLEER, per germline. Germline trimming cut 0 bases from V and 9 bases from J; bases unmatched to any gene: 13. This CDR3 has 17 residues. The CDR3 reads CASSQEFVTGGAWSYTF. DNA of the CDR3: TGCGCCAGCAGCCAAGAATTTGTGACAGGGGGCGCGTGGAGCTACACCTTC.

The chain recombines TRBV3-1 (or the pseudogene TRBV3-2) with TRBJ2-1, with TRBD1 matching 9 bases. The V and J ends lost 4 bases and 7 bases, in that order; junction bases with no gene match: 17. There are 18 residues in the CDR3. Per germline, CDR1 LGHDT and CDR2 YNNKEL (reference sequence). This chain's CDR3 is CASSPIQGASKTGNEQFF. In DNA, the CDR3 is TGTGCCAGCAGCCCGATACAGGGGGCGAGTAAAACGGGGAATGAGCAGTTCTTC.

The rearrangement links TRBV30 to TRBJ1-5, with 8 bases that match TRBD1. The junction had 16 bases not matched to a gene; V was cut back by 0 bases and J by 3 bases. Per germline, CDR1 GTSNPN and CDR2 SVGIG (reference sequence). CDR3 length equals 19 residues. The CDR3 DNA follows: TGTGCCTGGAGTGTTCGGCGGACAGGGAACATGAGGCCCAATCAGCCCCAGCATTTT. As protein: CAWSVRRTGNMRPNQPQHF.

The chain joins TRBV25-1 to TRBJ2-4; 11 positions agree with TRBD1. CDR3 size: 18 residues. V dropped 3 bases and J dropped 0; count of bases not matched to a gene: 7. CDR1 is MGHDK and CDR2 is SYGVNS in the germline V gene. CDR3 loop: CASSEWDRGGVAKNIQYF. For the CDR3, the DNA is TGTGCCAGCAGTGAGTGGGACAGGGGGGGAGTAGCCAAAAACATTCAGTACTTC.

V usage is TRBV9 and J usage is TRBJ1-1; 7 nucleotides agree with TRBD1. Trimming removed 4 bases from V and 6 bases from J; junction bases left unmatched: 9. The germline V gene encodes CDR1 SGDLS and CDR2 YYNGEE. There are 14 residues in the CDR3. The CDR3 nucleotides read TGTGCCAGCAGCCGTTGGACAGGCGGTCCTGAAGCTTTCTTT. The encoded protein is CASSRWTGGPEAFF.

V usage is TRBV5-8 and J usage is TRBJ2-1, with TRBD1 matching 9 bases. The length of the CDR3 is 15 residues. Trimming at V came to 0 bases and at J to 8 bases, leaving 6 bases not matched to a gene. Germline V gene lookup returns CDR1 SGHTS and CDR2 YDEGEE. In DNA, the CDR3 is TGTGCCAGCAGCTTGGGGGACAGGGATTATCATGAGCAGTTCTTC. Its translation is CASSLGDRDYHEQFF.

The CDR3: CASSLWGLEYLAGGETDTQYF. Written as DNA, the CDR3 is TGTGCCAGCAGTTTATGGGGTCTCGAATATCTAGCGGGGGGGGAGACAGATACGCAGTATTTT. This chain uses TRBV28 with TRBJ2-3, with 12 bases identical to TRBD2. The germline gives CDR1 MDHEN, CDR2 SYDVKM. The length of the CDR3 is 21 residues. With 0 bases clipped from V and 3 bases from J, the junction kept 16 bases outside the gene matches.